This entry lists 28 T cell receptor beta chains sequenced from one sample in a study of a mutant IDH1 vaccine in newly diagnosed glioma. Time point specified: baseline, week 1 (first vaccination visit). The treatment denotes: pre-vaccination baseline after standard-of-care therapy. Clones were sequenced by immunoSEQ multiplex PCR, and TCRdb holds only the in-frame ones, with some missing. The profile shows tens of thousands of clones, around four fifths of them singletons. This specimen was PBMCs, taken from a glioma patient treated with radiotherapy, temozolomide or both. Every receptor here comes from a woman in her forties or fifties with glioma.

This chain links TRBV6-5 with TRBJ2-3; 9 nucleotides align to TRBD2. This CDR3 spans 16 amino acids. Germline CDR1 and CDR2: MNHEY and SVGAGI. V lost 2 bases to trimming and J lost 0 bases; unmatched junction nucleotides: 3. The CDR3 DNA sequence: TGTGCCAGCAGTTACGGACTAGCGCCAAGCACAGATACGCAGTATTTT. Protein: CASSYGLAPSTDTQYF.

CDR3 loop: CASSVGGGEWDTEAFF. The CDR3 DNA follows: TGTGCCAGCAGCGTAGGAGGGGGCGAGTGGGACACTGAAGCTTTCTTT. The V and J genes are TRBV9 and TRBJ1-1, with TRBD1 matching 7 bases. Trimming cost V 0 bases and J 3 bases; bases outside gene matches: 8. Germline-derived CDR1 and CDR2 are SGDLS and YYNGEE. The CDR3 covers 16 residues. The full variable domain, completed using reference TRBV9 and TRBJ1-1, is DSGVTQTPKHLITATGQRVTLRCSPRSGDLSVYWYQQSLDQGLQFLIQYYNGEERAKGNILERFSAQQFPDLHSELNLSSLELGDSALYFCASSVGGGEWDTEAFFGQGTRLTVV.

The CDR3 nucleotides are TGCGCCAGCAGCTTGGTACAGGGAATTCTGAACACTGAAGCTTTCTTT. Translation: CASSLVQGILNTEAFF. The chain uses TRBV5-1 and TRBJ1-1, with a possible D match to TRBD1 (6 bases). The CDR3 extends over 16 amino acids. Trimming removed 0 bases from V and 0 bases from J, with 12 bases in between. The V gene's germline CDR1 is SGHRS and CDR2 YFSETQ.

The CDR3 is CVTGRGGLSFF. In DNA, the CDR3 is TGTGTCACCGGGCGCGGGGGGTTATCTTTCTTC. This chain links TRBV6-5 with TRBJ2-1; 8 bases fit TRBD2. Germline V gene lookup returns CDR1 MNHEY and CDR2 SVGAGI. This CDR3 is 11 amino acids long.

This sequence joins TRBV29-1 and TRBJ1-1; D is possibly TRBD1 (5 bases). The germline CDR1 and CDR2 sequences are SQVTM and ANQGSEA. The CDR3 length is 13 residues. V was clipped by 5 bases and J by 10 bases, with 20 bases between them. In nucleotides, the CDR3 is TGCAGCGTTATTTTATATTTAGACAGCACAGCTTTCTTT. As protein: CSVILYLDSTAFF.

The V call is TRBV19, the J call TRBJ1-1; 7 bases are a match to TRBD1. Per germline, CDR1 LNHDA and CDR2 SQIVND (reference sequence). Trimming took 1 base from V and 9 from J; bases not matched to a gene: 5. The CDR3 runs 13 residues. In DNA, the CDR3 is TGTGCCAGTAGTATAGTCAGGGGGGAGAAAGCTTTCTTT. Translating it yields CASSIVRGEKAFF.

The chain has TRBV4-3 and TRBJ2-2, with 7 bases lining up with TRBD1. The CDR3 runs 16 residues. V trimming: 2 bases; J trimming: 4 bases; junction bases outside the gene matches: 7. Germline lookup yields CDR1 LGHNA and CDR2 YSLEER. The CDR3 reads CASSQMTGKGTGELFF. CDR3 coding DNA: TGCGCCAGCAGCCAAATGACAGGGAAGGGCACCGGGGAGCTGTTTTTT.

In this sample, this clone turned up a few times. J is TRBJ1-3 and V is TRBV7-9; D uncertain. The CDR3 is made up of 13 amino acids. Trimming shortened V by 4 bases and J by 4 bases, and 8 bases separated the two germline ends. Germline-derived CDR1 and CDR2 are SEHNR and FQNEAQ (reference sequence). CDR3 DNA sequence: TGTGCCAGCAGCTCCTGGGAAGGAAACACCATATATTTT. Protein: CASSSWEGNTIYF.

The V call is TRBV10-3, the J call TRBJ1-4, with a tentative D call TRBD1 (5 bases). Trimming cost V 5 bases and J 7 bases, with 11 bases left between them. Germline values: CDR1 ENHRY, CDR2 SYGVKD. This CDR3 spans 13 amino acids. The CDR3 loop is CAISRQGGEKLFF. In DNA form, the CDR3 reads TGTGCCATCAGTCGGCAGGGCGGTGAAAAACTGTTTTTT.

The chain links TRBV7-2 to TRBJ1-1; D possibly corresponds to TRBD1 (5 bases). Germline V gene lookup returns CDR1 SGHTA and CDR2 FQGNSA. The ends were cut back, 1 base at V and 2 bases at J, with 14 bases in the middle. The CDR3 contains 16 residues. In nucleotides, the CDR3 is TGTGCCAGCAGCTTAGATCCGCAGGGTTTTAACACTGAAGCTTTCTTT. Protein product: CASSLDPQGFNTEAFF.

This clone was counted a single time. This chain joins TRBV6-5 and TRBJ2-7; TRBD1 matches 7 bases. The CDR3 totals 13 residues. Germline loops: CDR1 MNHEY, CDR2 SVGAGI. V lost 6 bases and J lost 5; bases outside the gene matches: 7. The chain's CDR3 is CASSRQGQHEQYF. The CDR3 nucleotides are TGTGCCAGCAGCCGACAGGGTCAGCACGAGCAGTACTTC.

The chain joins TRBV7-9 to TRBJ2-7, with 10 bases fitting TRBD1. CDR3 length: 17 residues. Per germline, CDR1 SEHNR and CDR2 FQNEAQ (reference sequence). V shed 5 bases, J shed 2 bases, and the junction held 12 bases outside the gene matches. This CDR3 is CASSPTGGLSPTYEQYF. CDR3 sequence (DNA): TGTGCCAGCAGCCCGACAGGGGGCCTATCTCCTACCTACGAGCAGTACTTC.

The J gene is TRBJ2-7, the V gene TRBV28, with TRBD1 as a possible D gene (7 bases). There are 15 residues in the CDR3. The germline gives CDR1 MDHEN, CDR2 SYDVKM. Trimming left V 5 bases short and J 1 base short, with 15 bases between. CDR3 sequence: CASSLMPGGSYEQYF. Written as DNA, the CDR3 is TGTGCCAGCAGTCTAATGCCAGGGGGGTCCTACGAGCAGTACTTC.

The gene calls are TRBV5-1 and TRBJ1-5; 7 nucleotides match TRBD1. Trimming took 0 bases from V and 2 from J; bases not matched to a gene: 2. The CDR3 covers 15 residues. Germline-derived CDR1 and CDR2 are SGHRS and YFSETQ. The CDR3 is CASSLEGGGNQPQHF. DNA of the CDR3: TGCGCCAGCAGCTTGGAAGGGGGCGGCAATCAGCCCCAGCATTTT.

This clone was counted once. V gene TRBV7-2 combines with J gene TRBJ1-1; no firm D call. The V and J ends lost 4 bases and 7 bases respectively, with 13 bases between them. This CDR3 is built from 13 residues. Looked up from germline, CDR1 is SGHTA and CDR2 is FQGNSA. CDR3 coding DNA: TGTGCCAGCAGCTCTATCGGTGGCCTTGAAGCTTTCTTT. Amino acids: CASSSIGGLEAFF. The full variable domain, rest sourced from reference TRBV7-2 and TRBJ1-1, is GAGVSQSPSNKVTEKGKDVELRCDPISGHTALYWYRQSLGQGLEFLIYFQGNSAPDKSGLPSDRFSAERTGGSVSTLTIQRTQQEDSAVYLCASSSIGGLEAFFGQGTRLTVV.

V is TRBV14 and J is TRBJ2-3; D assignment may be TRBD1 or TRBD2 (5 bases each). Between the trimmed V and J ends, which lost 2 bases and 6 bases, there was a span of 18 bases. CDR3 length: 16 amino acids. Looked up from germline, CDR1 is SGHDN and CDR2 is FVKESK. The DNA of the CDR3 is TGTGCCAGCAGCCAAACCGGGAAGGGGCCATCTGATACGCAGTATTTT. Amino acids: CASSQTGKGPSDTQYF.

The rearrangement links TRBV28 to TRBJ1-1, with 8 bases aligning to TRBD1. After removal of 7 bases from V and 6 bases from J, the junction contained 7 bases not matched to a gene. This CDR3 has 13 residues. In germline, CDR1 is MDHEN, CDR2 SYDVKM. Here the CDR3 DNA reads TGTGCCAGCAAGGACAGGGTTGGCGCTGAAGCTTTCTTT. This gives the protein CASKDRVGAEAFF.

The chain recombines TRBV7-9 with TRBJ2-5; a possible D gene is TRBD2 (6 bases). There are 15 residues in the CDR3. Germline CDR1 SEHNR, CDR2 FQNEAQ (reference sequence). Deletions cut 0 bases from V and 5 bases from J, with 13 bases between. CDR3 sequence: CASSLAAGWTETQYF. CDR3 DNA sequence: TGTGCCAGCAGCTTAGCTGCGGGGTGGACGGAGACCCAGTACTTC.

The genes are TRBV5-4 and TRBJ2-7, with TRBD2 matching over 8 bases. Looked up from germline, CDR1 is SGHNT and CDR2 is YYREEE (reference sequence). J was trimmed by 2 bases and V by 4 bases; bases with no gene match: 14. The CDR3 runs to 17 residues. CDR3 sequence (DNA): TGTGCCAGCAGCGGGGGGGACCGGCGGGAGGTAACCTACGAGCAGTACTTC. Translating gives CASSGGDRREVTYEQYF.

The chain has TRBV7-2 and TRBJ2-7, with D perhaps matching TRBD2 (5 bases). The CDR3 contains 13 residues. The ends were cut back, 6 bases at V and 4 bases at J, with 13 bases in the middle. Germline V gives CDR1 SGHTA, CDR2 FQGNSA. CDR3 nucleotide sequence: TGTGCCAGCAGACCCGGACTTTCATACGAGCAGTACTTC. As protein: CASRPGLSYEQYF.

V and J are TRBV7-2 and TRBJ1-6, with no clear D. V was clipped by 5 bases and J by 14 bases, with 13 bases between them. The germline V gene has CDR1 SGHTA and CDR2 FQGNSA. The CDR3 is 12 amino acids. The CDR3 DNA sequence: TGTGCCAGCAGCAAACAGTCCCTAGCCCTCCACTTT. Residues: CASSKQSLALHF.

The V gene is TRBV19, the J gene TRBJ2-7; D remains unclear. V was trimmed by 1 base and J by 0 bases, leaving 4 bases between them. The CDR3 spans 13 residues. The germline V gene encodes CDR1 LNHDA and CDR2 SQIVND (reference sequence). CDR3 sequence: CASSIGISYEQYF. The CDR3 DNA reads TGTGCCAGTAGTATAGGGATCTCCTACGAGCAGTACTTC.

The CDR3 reads CASSLWGNREGDQPQHF. The CDR3 nucleotides read TGTGCCAGCAGCTTATGGGGCAACAGGGAGGGTGATCAGCCCCAGCATTTT. This rearrangement joins TRBV11-1 to TRBJ1-5; a weak D match, TRBD1 (6 bases). Trimming took off 2 bases at V and 5 bases at J, with 19 bases between the two ends. Per the germline V gene, CDR1 is SGHAT and CDR2 is FQDESV (reference sequence). CDR3 length: 17 residues.

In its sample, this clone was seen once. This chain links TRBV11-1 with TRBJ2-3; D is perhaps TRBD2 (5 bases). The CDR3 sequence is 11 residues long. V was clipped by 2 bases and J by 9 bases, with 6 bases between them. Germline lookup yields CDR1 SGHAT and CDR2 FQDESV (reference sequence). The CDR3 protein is CASSLPGTQYF. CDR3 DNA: TGTGCCAGCAGCTTACCGGGAACGCAGTATTTT.

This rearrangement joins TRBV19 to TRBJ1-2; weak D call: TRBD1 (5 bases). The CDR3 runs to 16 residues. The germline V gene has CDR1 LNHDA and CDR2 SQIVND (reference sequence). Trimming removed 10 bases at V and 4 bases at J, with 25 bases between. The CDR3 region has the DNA TGTGCCACTCGTAGACCCGGGACCAAAGACCCCTATGGCTACACCTTC. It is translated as CATRRPGTKDPYGYTF.

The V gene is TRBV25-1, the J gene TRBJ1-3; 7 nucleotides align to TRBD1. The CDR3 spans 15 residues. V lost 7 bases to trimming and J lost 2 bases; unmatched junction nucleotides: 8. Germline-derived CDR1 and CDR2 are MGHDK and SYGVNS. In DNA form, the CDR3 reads TGTGCCAGCATTGACGGGACAGCAACTGGAAACACCATATATTTT. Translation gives CASIDGTATGNTIYF.

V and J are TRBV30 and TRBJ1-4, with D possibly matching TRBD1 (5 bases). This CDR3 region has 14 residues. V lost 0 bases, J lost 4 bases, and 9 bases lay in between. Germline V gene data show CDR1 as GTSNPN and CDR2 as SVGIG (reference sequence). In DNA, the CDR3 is TGTGCCTGGAGTGTAGGGGAACTTAATGAAAAACTGTTTTTT. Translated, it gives CAWSVGELNEKLFF.

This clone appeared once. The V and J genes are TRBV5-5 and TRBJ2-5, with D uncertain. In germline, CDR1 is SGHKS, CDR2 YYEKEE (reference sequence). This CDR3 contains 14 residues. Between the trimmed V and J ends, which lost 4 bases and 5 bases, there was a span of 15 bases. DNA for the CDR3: TGTGCCAGCAGCAACCGACGGACCGGGGAGACCCAGTACTTC. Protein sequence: CASSNRRTGETQYF.